These 21 T cell receptor beta chains originate from one sample sequenced in a study of cytomegalovirus exposure and HLA in healthy donors. The repertoire was sequenced with immunoSEQ multiplex PCR; TCRdb's copy has only in-frame clones and lacks some. The sample has roughly 56,000 clones, roughly nine tenths seen once. Sequencing input: PBMCs. Every receptor here comes from a young woman in good health and CMV-seronegative.

This rearrangement joins TRBV6-5 to TRBJ2-5; 8 bases match TRBD1. CDR3 length: 15 residues. J gave up 4 bases and V 8 bases, and 12 bases lay outside the gene matches. Germline assignment: CDR1 MNHEY and CDR2 SVGAGI. The CDR3 sequence: CASRRTGNYGETQYF. DNA for the CDR3: TGTGCCAGCCGGCGGACAGGGAATTATGGAGAGACCCAGTACTTC.

The chain uses TRBV5-8 and TRBJ2-2, with 9 bases aligning to TRBD1. Unmatched junction bases numbered 9, after V lost 4 bases and J lost 5 bases. Per the germline V gene, CDR1 is SGHTS and CDR2 is YDEGEE. The CDR3 is 16 amino acids. This CDR3 reads CASSRRDREVTGELFF. The CDR3 nucleotides read TGTGCCAGCAGCCGCCGGGACAGGGAAGTAACCGGGGAGCTGTTTTTT.

This sequence joins TRBV10-3 and TRBJ1-5; D is unclear. CDR3 size: 12 residues. Germline CDR1 reads ENHRY; CDR2 reads SYGVKD. Trimming pared 3 bases from V and 5 bases from J, leaving 5 bases between. In DNA, the CDR3 is TGTGCCATCAGTGACCCAGATCAGCCCCAGCATTTT. Protein: CAISDPDQPQHF.

The rearrangement uses TRBV2 and TRBJ1-1; D might be TRBD1 (5 bases). Germline V lookup: CDR1 SNHLY, CDR2 FYNNEI. V shed 10 bases and J shed 0 bases, with 9 bases lying between them. CDR3 length: 12 amino acids. CDR3 sequence reads: CATREMNTEAFF. The CDR3 nucleotides read TGTGCCACCAGGGAGATGAACACTGAAGCTTTCTTT.

The chain employs TRBV5-1 and TRBJ2-3; 10 bases agree with TRBD2. The CDR3 runs 16 residues. Germline lookup yields CDR1 SGHRS and CDR2 YFSETQ. V lost 0 bases, J lost 4 bases, and 5 bases stayed unmatched. The CDR3 sequence: CASSLAGLAGADTQYF. In nucleotides, the CDR3 is TGCGCCAGCAGCTTGGCCGGGCTAGCGGGGGCAGATACGCAGTATTTT.

This clone is a singleton in its sample. V and J are TRBV28 and TRBJ2-1; 7 nucleotides match TRBD2. J lost 7 bases, V lost 5 bases, and 14 bases had no gene match. The CDR3 covers 16 residues. Germline values: CDR1 MDHEN, CDR2 SYDVKM. The CDR3 is CASSPPGGAGLNEQFF. The CDR3 coding sequence is TGTGCCAGCAGTCCACCTGGGGGAGCGGGATTGAATGAGCAGTTCTTC.

The J gene is TRBJ2-3, the V gene TRBV4-1, with D possibly TRBD2 on 6 matching bases. V shed 2 bases and J shed 2 bases, with 20 bases lying between them. Germline values: CDR1 MGHRA, CDR2 YSYEKL. The CDR3 is made up of 18 amino acids. The CDR3 bases are TGCGCCAGCAGCCAAAAGATGATGGTAGCGGATTACACAGATACGCAGTATTTT. This gives the protein CASSQKMMVADYTDTQYF.

The chain uses TRBV27 and TRBJ1-5; perhaps TRBD1 as D (5 bases). Trimming shortened V by 3 bases and J by 1 base, and 10 bases separated the two germline ends. This CDR3 spans 15 amino acids. CDR1 and CDR2 (germline): MNHEY, SMNVEV (reference sequence). As DNA, the CDR3 is TGTGCCAGCAGTTTTCGGGGGAGGAGCAATCAGCCCCAGCATTTT. Protein: CASSFRGRSNQPQHF.

The rearrangement links TRBV18 to TRBJ1-2; 8 nucleotides align to TRBD1. V shed 6 bases and J 8 bases; nucleotides not matched to a gene: 8. The V gene's germline CDR1 is KGHSH and CDR2 LQKENI. The CDR3 extends over 13 amino acids. The CDR3 nucleotides are TGTGCCAGCTCCCGCGACAGGGGCTCCGGCTACACCTTC. Encoded protein: CASSRDRGSGYTF.

The chain employs TRBV21-1 and TRBJ1-5. TRBV21-1 is classified as a pseudogene. The CDR3 covers 18 residues. The CDR3 DNA sequence: TGTGCCAGCAGCTCCCGCAAGGAGTGGATAAGGAGCAATCAGCCCCAGCATTTT. It codes for CASSSRKEWIRSNQPQHF.

V and J are TRBV28 and TRBJ2-4; perhaps TRBD2 as D (5 bases). Germline V gives CDR1 MDHEN, CDR2 SYDVKM. CDR3 length: 16 amino acids. The V end was cut by 1 base, the J end by 7 bases, with 17 bases between. The CDR3 here is CASSLSSSWRGNIQYF. CDR3 bases: TGTGCCAGCAGTTTATCCTCCTCTTGGAGAGGGAACATTCAGTACTTC.

The chain links TRBV28 to TRBJ1-2, with TRBD1 as a possible D gene (6 bases). Trimming pared 6 bases from V and 4 bases from J, leaving 15 bases between. CDR1 MDHEN and CDR2 SYDVKM come from the germline V gene. This CDR3 has 14 amino acids. The CDR3 sequence is CASSLLSGVYGYTF. Written as DNA, the CDR3 is TGTGCCAGCAGCCTTCTATCAGGGGTCTATGGCTACACCTTC.

J is TRBJ2-4 and V is TRBV10-3; 8 bases align to TRBD1. This CDR3 has 17 residues. Trimming at V came to 4 bases and at J to 1 base, leaving 9 bases not matched to a gene. Germline V gene lookup returns CDR1 ENHRY and CDR2 SYGVKD. This CDR3 reads CAISGTGRYDAKNIQYF. In DNA, the CDR3 is TGTGCCATCAGTGGGACAGGGCGGTATGACGCCAAAAACATTCAGTACTTC.

The V call is TRBV19, the J call TRBJ2-2, with unresolved D. CDR1 is LNHDA, CDR2 SQIVND, per germline (reference sequence). The length of the CDR3 is 16 residues. Between the trimmed V and J ends, which lost 6 bases and 0 bases, there was a span of 14 bases. The CDR3 loop reads CASSLHEAPNTGELFF. CDR3 coding DNA: TGTGCCAGTAGCCTCCATGAGGCACCGAACACCGGGGAGCTGTTTTTT.

The chain combines TRBV7-9 with TRBJ2-2, with D unclear. This CDR3 contains 14 residues. Germline V gene data show CDR1 as SEHNR and CDR2 as FQNEAQ (reference sequence). The V gene lost 2 bases and the J gene lost 4 bases, with 8 bases spanning the gap. In DNA form, the CDR3 reads TGTGCCAGCAGCTTATTGGCTAGCACCGGGGAGCTGTTTTTT. This codes for CASSLLASTGELFF.

The chain employs TRBV7-9 and TRBJ1-1; no clear D gene. The germline gives CDR1 SEHNR, CDR2 FQNEAQ (reference sequence). This CDR3 region has 14 residues. Between the trimmed V and J ends, which lost 4 bases and 6 bases, there was a span of 15 bases. In DNA form, the CDR3 reads TGTGCCAGCAGCTGGGCCGCCAGAGGGCCTGAAGCTTTCTTT. This codes for CASSWAARGPEAFF.

V is TRBV4-1 and J is TRBJ2-5, with TRBD1 matching over 7 bases. V lost 1 base and J lost 5; bases outside the gene matches: 13. Germline CDR1 and CDR2: MGHRA and YSYEKL. The CDR3 runs to 17 residues. The CDR3 here is CASSQGKYRGVGETQYF. The CDR3 DNA is TGCGCCAGCAGCCAAGGGAAGTACAGGGGAGTAGGGGAGACCCAGTACTTC.

This clone has only a few counts. V usage is TRBV7-2 and J usage is TRBJ1-2; the match to TRBD1 covers 7 bases. Germline V gene sequence: CDR1 SGHTA, CDR2 FQGNSA. V shed 4 bases, J shed 0 bases, and the junction held 2 bases outside the gene matches. This CDR3 is 14 amino acids long. The CDR3 sequence: CASSSQGTNYGYTF. The CDR3 DNA is TGTGCCAGCAGCTCACAGGGGACTAACTATGGCTACACCTTC.

The rearrangement joins TRBV30 to TRBJ1-4; 7 nucleotides line up with TRBD1. CDR3 size: 15 residues. Germline CDR1 is GTSNPN and CDR2 is SVGIG (reference sequence). Losses at the gene ends were 3 bases for V and 7 bases for J; bases not matched to a gene: 11. CDR3: CAWRSKQGITEKLFF. DNA of the CDR3: TGTGCCTGGAGGTCGAAACAGGGGATTACTGAAAAACTGTTTTTT.

This CDR3 is CASSQVGGMNTEAFF. In DNA, the CDR3 is TGTGCCAGCAGCCAAGTAGGGGGTATGAACACTGAAGCTTTCTTT. The chain combines TRBV4-2 with TRBJ1-1; D is possibly TRBD1 (6 bases). Germline V lookup: CDR1 LGHNA, CDR2 YNFKEQ. V was pared by 1 base and J by 0 bases, with 9 bases between. The CDR3 is 15 residues long.

The J gene is TRBJ1-5, the V gene TRBV6-6, with TRBD1 as a possible D gene (5 bases). Trimming removed 6 bases from V and 3 bases from J, with 15 bases in between. Germline CDR1 MNHNY, CDR2 SVGAGI (reference sequence). CDR3 length equals 15 residues. The DNA for the CDR3 is TGTGCCAGCAGGCAACAGGTCTCTCCCAATCAGCCCCAGCATTTT. It is translated as CASRQQVSPNQPQHF.